The 10 T cell receptor beta chains below all came from one sample that was sequenced in a study of identifying expanded T cells in peripheral blood. Using immunoSEQ multiplex PCR, the repertoire was profiled, and TCRdb retains in-frame clones only, with some absent. This sample has around 130,000 clones, with around nine tenths found just once. Sequenced material: blood. The receptors derive from a person aged 18-70 years in good health.

The rearrangement uses TRBV7-2 and TRBJ1-4, with D possibly TRBD1 on 6 matching bases. V lost 3 bases to trimming and J lost 8 bases, with 22 bases between them. From germline, CDR1 is SGHTA and CDR2 FQGNSA. The CDR3 has 17 residues. This chain's CDR3 is CASSLGHFRGIGEKLFF. CDR3 coding DNA: TGTGCCAGCAGCTTGGGCCATTTTAGGGGGATAGGGGAAAAACTGTTTTTT.

This chain links TRBV5-1 with TRBJ1-1, with a tentative D call TRBD1 (5 bases). The CDR3 length is 13 residues. Deletions cut 3 bases from V and 8 bases from J, with 14 bases between. Germline V CDR1 and CDR2: SGHRS, YFSETQ. CDR3 nucleotide sequence: TGCGCCAGCAGCTCCTTCGACAGAATCGAAGCTTTCTTT. It codes for CASSSFDRIEAFF.

The chain combines TRBV19 with TRBJ2-5; D is undetermined. V was shortened by 3 bases and J by 4 bases, with 15 bases between the two germline ends. CDR1 and CDR2 (germline): LNHDA, SQIVND (reference sequence). The CDR3 runs to 15 residues. Here the CDR3 DNA reads TGTGCCAGTAGTATGGGCCCTTTGGGAAGAGAGACCCAGTACTTC. Its translation: CASSMGPLGRETQYF.

The chain recombines TRBV28 with TRBJ2-7; TRBD2 matches at 9 bases. This CDR3 has 16 residues. CDR1 is MDHEN, CDR2 SYDVKM, per germline. V was pared by 1 base and J by 2 bases, with 6 bases of the junction left unmatched. CDR3 nucleotides: TGTGCCAGCAGTTTATCCGTAGCGGGGGTAACCTACGAGCAGTACTTC. This codes for CASSLSVAGVTYEQYF. Full variable domain (missing parts from reference TRBV28 and TRBJ2-7): DVKVTQSSRYLVKRTGEKVFLECVQDMDHENMFWYRQDPGLGLRLIYFSYDVKMKEKGDIPEGYSVSREKKERFSLILESASTNQTSMYLCASSLSVAGVTYEQYFGPGTRLTVT.

This rearrangement joins TRBV6-1 to TRBJ1-1; D gene unclear. CDR1 and CDR2 (germline): MNHNS, SASEGT. The CDR3 runs to 14 residues. V dropped 4 bases and J dropped 5 bases, with 14 bases sitting between them. Here the CDR3 reads CASSAGIQKTEAFF. Here the CDR3 DNA reads TGTGCCAGCAGTGCCGGGATACAGAAAACTGAAGCTTTCTTT.

There are a few counts of this clone. The chain couples TRBV7-6 to TRBJ1-6; no firm D call. V lost 8 bases and J lost 2, with 10 bases in between. The CDR3 contains 14 residues. CDR1 SGHVS and CDR2 FNYEAQ come from the germline V gene. This CDR3 reads CASSQNTYNSPLHF. CDR3 nucleotide sequence: TGTGCCAGCTCCCAAAACACCTATAATTCACCCCTCCACTTT.

The chain has TRBV11-2 and TRBJ2-1, with D possibly being TRBD1 (6 bases). This CDR3 contains 17 residues. From germline, CDR1 is SGHAT and CDR2 FQNNGV. Trimming stripped 5 bases from V and 0 bases from J, with 17 bases between. The chain's CDR3 is CASSLNLGHSSYNEQFF. In DNA form, the CDR3 reads TGTGCCAGCAGCCTGAACCTGGGACATAGCTCCTACAATGAGCAGTTCTTC.

The rearrangement joins TRBV11-3 to TRBJ1-1; D call uncertain. The CDR3 sequence is 13 residues long. V shed 3 bases and J shed 3 bases, with 8 bases lying between them. Germline loops: CDR1 SGHNT, CDR2 YENEEA. The CDR3 coding sequence is TGTGCCAGCAGCTTCTCTCGGGACACTGAAGCTTTCTTT. Its protein product is CASSFSRDTEAFF.

The chain has TRBV4-3 and TRBJ2-7; D remains unclear. Germline V gene lookup returns CDR1 LGHNA and CDR2 YSLEER. Between the trimmed V and J ends, which lost 1 base and 3 bases, there was a span of 7 bases. The CDR3 length is 13 residues. CDR3 region: CASSQGQIYEQYF. The CDR3 nucleotides read TGCGCCAGCAGCCAAGGTCAGATCTACGAGCAGTACTTC.

This sequence joins TRBV4-1 and TRBJ1-2; D is unclear. This CDR3 has 14 amino acids. V was pared by 0 bases and J by 4 bases, with 9 bases between. Germline CDR1 MGHRA, CDR2 YSYEKL. CDR3 protein: CASSQDTVGYGYTF. CDR3 DNA: TGCGCCAGCAGCCAAGACACAGTAGGCTATGGCTACACCTTC.